The sequence of this T cell receptor (beta chain) was determined in a study of cytomegalovirus exposure and HLA in healthy donors. Study conclusions and caveats: About 87% or about 30% of the time was how often most TCR beta V segments were productive, according to an earlier analysis.

This CDR3 comprises 11 residues. The germline gives CDR1 MDHEN, CDR2 SYDVKM. With 2 bases removed from V and 8 bases from J, the gap between germline ends came to 6 bases. In the PCR, 60 Vbeta and 13 Jbeta primers were used. TCRdb's table, derived via immunoSEQ multiplex PCR, lists solely in-frame clones and lacks some. The data hold about 130,000 clones, with roughly 82% observed a single time. In the case of this clone: Its target is unknown.

Samples came from healthy bone marrow donors. This receptor was identified in a male donor in good health and CMV-seropositive. This chain connects TRBV28 to TRBJ1-1; maybe TRBD1 (5 bases). The sample taken for sequencing was PBMCs. Here the CDR3 reads CASSLPGEAFF. CDR3 nucleotides: TGTGCCAGCAGTTTACCAGGGGAAGCTTTCTTT.